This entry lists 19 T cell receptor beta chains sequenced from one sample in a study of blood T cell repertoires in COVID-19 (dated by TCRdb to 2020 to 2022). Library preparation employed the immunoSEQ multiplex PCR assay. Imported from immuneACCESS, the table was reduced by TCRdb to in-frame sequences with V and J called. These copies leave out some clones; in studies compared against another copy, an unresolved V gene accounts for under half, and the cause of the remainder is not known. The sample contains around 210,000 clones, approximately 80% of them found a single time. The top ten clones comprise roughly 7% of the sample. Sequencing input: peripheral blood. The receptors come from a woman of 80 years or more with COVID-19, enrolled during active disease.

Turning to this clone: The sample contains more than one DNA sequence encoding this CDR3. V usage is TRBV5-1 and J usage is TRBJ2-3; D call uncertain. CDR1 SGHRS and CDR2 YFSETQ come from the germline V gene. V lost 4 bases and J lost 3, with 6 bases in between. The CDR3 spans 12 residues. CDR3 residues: CASSPGTDTQYF. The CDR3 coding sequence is TGCGCCAGCAGCCCAGGAACAGATACGCAGTATTTT.

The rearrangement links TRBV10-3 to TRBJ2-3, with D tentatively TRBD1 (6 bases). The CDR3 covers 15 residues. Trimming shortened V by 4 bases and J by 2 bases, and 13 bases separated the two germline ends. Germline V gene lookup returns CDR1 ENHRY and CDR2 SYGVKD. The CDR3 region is CAISVQGISTDTQYF. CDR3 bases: TGTGCCATCAGTGTCCAGGGGATTTCCACAGATACGCAGTATTTT.

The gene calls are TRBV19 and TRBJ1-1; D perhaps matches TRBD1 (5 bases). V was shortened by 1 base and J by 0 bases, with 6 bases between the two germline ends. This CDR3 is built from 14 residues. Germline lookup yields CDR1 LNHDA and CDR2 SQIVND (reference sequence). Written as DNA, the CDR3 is TGTGCCAGTAGTATAGGGACATTGAACACTGAAGCTTTCTTT. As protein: CASSIGTLNTEAFF.

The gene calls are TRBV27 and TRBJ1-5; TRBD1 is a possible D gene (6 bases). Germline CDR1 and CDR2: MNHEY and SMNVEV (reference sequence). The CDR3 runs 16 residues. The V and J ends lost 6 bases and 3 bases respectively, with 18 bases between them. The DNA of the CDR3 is TGTGCCAGCAGGGCCCGGAGTACAGGGTTCAATCAGCCCCAGCATTTT. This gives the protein CASRARSTGFNQPQHF.

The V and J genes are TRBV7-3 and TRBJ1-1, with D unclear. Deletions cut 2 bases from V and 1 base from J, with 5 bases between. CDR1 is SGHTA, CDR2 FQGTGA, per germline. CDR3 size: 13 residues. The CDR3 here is CASSLPGNTEAFF. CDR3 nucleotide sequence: TGTGCCAGCAGCTTACCAGGGAACACTGAAGCTTTCTTT.

CDR3 protein: CASSSQPEPYNEQFF. The CDR3 nucleotides read TGTGCCAGCAGCTCTCAGCCGGAGCCCTACAATGAGCAGTTCTTC. The V gene is TRBV7-3, the J gene TRBJ2-1; D is unresolved. This CDR3 has 15 amino acids. Germline V gene sequence: CDR1 SGHTA, CDR2 FQGTGA. The V end was cut by 4 bases, the J end by 2 bases, with 12 bases between.

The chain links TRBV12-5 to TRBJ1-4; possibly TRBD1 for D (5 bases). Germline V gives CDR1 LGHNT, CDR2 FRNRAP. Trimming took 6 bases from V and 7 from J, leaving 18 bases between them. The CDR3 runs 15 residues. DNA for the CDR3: TGTGCTAGTGGACCAGGGCCTTCTTCGGGTGAAAAACTGTTTTTT. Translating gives CASGPGPSSGEKLFF. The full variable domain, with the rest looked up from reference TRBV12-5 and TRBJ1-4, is DARVTQTPRHKVTEMGQEVTMRCQPILGHNTVFWYRQTMMQGLELLAYFRNRAPLDDSGMPKDRFSAEMPDATLATLKIQPSEPRDSAVYFCASGPGPSSGEKLFFGSGTQLSVL.

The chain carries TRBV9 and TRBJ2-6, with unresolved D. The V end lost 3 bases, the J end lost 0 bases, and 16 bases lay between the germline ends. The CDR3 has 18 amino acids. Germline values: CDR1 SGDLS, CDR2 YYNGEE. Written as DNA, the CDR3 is TGTGCCAGCAGCGCCCTCTTGGGCAGCACCTCTGGGGCCAACGTCCTGACTTTC. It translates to CASSALLGSTSGANVLTF.

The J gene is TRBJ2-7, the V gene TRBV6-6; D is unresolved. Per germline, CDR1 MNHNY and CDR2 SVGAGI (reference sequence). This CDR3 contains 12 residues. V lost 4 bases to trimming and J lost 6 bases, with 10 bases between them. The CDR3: CASSFRVREQYF. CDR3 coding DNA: TGTGCCAGCAGTTTTCGGGTTCGCGAGCAGTACTTC.

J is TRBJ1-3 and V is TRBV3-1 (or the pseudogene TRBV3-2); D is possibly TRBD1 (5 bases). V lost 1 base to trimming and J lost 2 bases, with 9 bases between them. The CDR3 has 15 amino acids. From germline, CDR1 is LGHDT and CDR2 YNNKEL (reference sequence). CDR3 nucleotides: TGTGCCAGCAGCCAAGGCAGGGTTACTGGAAACACCATATATTTT. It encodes CASSQGRVTGNTIYF.

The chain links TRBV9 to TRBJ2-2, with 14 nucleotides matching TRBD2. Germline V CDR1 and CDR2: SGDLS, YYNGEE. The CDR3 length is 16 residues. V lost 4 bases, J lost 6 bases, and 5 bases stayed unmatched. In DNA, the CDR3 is TGTGCCAGCAGCCCCGGACTAGCGGGGGGTTCCGGGGAGCTGTTTTTT. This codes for CASSPGLAGGSGELFF. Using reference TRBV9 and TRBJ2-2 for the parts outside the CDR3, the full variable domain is DSGVTQTPKHLITATGQRVTLRCSPRSGDLSVYWYQQSLDQGLQFLIQYYNGEERAKGNILERFSAQQFPDLHSELNLSSLELGDSALYFCASSPGLAGGSGELFFGEGSRLTVL.

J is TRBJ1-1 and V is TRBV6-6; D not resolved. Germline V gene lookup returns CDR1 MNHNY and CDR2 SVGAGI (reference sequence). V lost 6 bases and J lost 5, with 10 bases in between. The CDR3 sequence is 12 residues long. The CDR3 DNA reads TGTGCCAGCAGCCACGGGGAGACTGAAGCTTTCTTT. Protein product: CASSHGETEAFF.

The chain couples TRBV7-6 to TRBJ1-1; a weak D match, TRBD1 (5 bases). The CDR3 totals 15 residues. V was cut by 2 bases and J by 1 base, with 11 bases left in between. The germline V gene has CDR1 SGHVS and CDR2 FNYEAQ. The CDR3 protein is CASSLLEGQNTEAFF. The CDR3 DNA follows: TGTGCCAGCAGCTTACTTGAAGGACAGAACACTGAAGCTTTCTTT.

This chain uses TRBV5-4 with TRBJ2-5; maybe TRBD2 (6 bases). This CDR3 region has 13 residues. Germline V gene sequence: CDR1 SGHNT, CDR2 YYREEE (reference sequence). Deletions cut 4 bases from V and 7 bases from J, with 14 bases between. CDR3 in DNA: TGTGCCAGCAGCGGGGGGTTGGAGGGGACCCAGTACTTC. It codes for CASSGGLEGTQYF.

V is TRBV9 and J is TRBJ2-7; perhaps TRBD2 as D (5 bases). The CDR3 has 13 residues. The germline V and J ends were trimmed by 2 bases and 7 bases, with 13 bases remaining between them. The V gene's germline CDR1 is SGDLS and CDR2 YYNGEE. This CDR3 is CASSVDYAREQYF. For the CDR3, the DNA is TGTGCCAGCAGCGTTGACTACGCCAGGGAGCAGTACTTC.

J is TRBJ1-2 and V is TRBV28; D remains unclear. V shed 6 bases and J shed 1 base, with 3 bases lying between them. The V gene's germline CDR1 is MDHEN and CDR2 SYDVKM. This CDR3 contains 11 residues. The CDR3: CASSLNYGYTF. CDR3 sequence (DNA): TGTGCCAGCAGCCTTAACTATGGCTACACCTTC.

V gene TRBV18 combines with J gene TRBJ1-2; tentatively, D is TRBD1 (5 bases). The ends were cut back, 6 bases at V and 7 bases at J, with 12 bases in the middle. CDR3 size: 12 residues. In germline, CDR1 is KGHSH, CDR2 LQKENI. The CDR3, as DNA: TGTGCCAGCTCTGGGGGAGGACCTGGCTACACCTTC. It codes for CASSGGGPGYTF.

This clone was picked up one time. CDR3 protein: CASSLLPRGTGAFF. The CDR3 DNA sequence: TGTGCCAGCAGTTTATTACCCAGGGGTACAGGAGCTTTCTTT. The V and J genes are TRBV28 and TRBJ1-1, with D possibly matching TRBD1 (6 bases). V lost 1 base and J lost 10, with 16 bases in between. The CDR3 totals 14 residues. Germline CDR1 MDHEN, CDR2 SYDVKM.

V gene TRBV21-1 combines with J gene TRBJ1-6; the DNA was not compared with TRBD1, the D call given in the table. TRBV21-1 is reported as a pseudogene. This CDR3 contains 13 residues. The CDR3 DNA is TGTGCCAGCAGGTTAGGGGATAATTCACCCCTCCACTTT. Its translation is CASRLGDNSPLHF.